This T cell receptor (beta chain) was profiled in a study of T-cell memory formation after mild COVID-19. A 5'RACE reaction primed in the constant segment made cDNA libraries of TCR alpha and TCR beta, and these carried sample barcodes and UMIs. TCRdb recomputed calls from the 5' RACE reads with MiXCR, one row per CDR3 protein. Among about 320,000 distinct CDR3 sequences listed, roughly an eighth were seen once. This clonotype was seen repeatedly, ten times or more. The CDR3 has 14 residues. Germline CDR1 reads SGHTA; CDR2 reads FQGNSA. The V and J ends lost 5 bases and 6 bases, in that order; junction bases with no gene match: 8.

Sequencing input: PBMCs or a T cell subset sorted from them (not recorded which). The source of this sequence is a man aged 18 to 30 who had mild COVID-19 (a few samples of this study predate the infection). Cell type and time point are not known. The chain carries TRBV7-2 and TRBJ2-5; 8 bases map to TRBD2. The CDR3 sequence: CASSPPSGSKTQYF. In DNA, the CDR3 is TGTGCCAGCAGCCCACCTAGCGGGTCTAAGACCCAGTACTTC.